The clone carrying this T cell receptor beta chain was detected many times. Its antigen is as yet unknown. These data are taken from a study of neurological immune-mediated disorders. Regarding the study as a whole: HTLV-1-associated myelopathy showed the most TCR clonal expansion; multiple sclerosis the least, below healthy controls. One related-CDR3 cluster, found by phylogenetic grouping, held repertoires of 18 of 34 multiple sclerosis patients and is a possible signature.

5'RACE with 10-nucleotide random UMIs produced the cDNA. In TCRdb, the 5' RACE reads were re-called with MiXCR into one record per CDR3 protein. Counted here are just over 95,000 distinct CDR3 sequences, around 3.4% occurring once; the ten biggest clones make up 5% to 6.5%. This CDR3 is 15 amino acids long. Germline CDR1 LGHDT, CDR2 YNNKEL (reference sequence). V shed 1 base and J shed 4 bases, with 10 bases lying between them. The TCR sequence derives from a woman aged 18-35 years with multiple sclerosis. This chain connects TRBV3-1 to TRBJ1-4; D might be TRBD1 (6 bases). Sequencing was done on a sample of PBMCs. The CDR3 protein is CASSQGGGSNEKLFF. For the CDR3, the DNA is TGTGCCAGCAGCCAAGGAGGGGGGAGTAATGAAAAACTGTTTTTT.